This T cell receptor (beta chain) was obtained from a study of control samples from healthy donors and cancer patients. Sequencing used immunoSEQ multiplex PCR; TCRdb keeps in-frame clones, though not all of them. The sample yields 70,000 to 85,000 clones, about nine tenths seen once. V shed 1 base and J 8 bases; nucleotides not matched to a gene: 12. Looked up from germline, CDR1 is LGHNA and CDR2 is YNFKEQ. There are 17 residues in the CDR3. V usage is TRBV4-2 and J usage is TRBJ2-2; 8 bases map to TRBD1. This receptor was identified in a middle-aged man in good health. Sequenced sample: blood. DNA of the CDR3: TGTGCCAGCAGCCAAGGCAAGGGGTCCCGGGACAGGGGGGAGCTGTTTTTT. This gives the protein CASSQGKGSRDRGELFF.